This is a list of T cell receptor beta chains from one sample in a study of regulatory T cells in long-lasting Graves disease. TCRdb processed the multiplex PCR reads anew with MiXCR; each CDR3 protein has one entry. This table holds hundreds of thousands of distinct CDR3 sequences, around 15% found once. Another study also made use of these data, one on T cells in Graves' hyperthyroidism and ophthalmopathy.

The source was peripheral blood mononuclear cells (PBMCs), collected at new diagnosis, from a patient treated with antithyroid drugs. Receptors originate from a woman aged 25 to 45 with Graves disease. The CDR3 runs from the conserved cysteine through the conserved F or W. Each record gives: J gene, V gene, D gene, clone size, CDR3 length, CDR3 protein, CDR3 DNA. The D gene is left open where the match is weak. Expanded clones get a size class; other rows say once, few or many, or leave the size out.

TRBJ1-3	TRBV6-2/TRBV6-3	NA	few	14	CASNYIRSGNTIYF	TGTGCCAGCAATTACATCCGCTCTGGAAACACCATATATTTT
TRBJ2-1	TRBV6-5	TRBD2	NA	17	CASSYRISGSLSHEQFF	TGTGCCAGCAGTTACCGGATTAGCGGGAGTTTATCACATGAGCAGTTCTTC
TRBJ1-1	TRBV27	TRBD1	many	13	CASSLGTVAEAFF	TGTGCCAGCAGTCTGGGGACAGTGGCTGAAGCTTTCTTT
TRBJ1-1	TRBV3-1	NA	many	13	CASSHLKNTEAFF	TGTGCCAGCAGCCATCTAAAGAACACTGAAGCTTTCTTT
TRBJ1-2	TRBV6-1	NA	NA	13	CASRGPGAYGYTF	TGTGCCAGCAGGGGGCCAGGGGCCTATGGCTACACCTTC
TRBJ1-6	TRBV19	TRBD1	NA	13	CASSETGDSPLHF	TGTGCCAGTAGTGAGACAGGGGATTCACCCCTCCACTTT
TRBJ2-2	TRBV2	TRBD1	few	15	CASSRQGLNTGELFF	TGTGCCAGCAGCAGACAGGGCCTAAACACCGGGGAGCTGTTTTTT
TRBJ2-7	TRBV7-9	TRBD1	few	18	CASSSVNIAGQGFHEQYF	TGTGCCAGCAGCTCCGTTAATATCGCTGGACAGGGTTTCCACGAGCAGTACTTC
TRBJ2-1	TRBV7-2	NA	NA	15	CASSSRERGIGEQFF	TGTGCCAGCAGCTCACGTGAGAGAGGGATCGGTGAGCAGTTCTTC
TRBJ2-1	TRBV30	TRBD1	few	15	CAWSLRDRQYNEQFF	TGTGCCTGGAGTCTCCGGGACAGGCAATACAATGAGCAGTTCTTC
TRBJ2-7	TRBV20-1	NA	NA	18	CSARGDKLSRGAFYEQYF	TGCAGTGCTAGAGGGGATAAGTTGTCACGTGGGGCCTTCTACGAGCAGTACTTC
TRBJ2-7	TRBV30	TRBD2	once	16	CAWSVPGLAGPYEQYF	TGTGCCTGGAGTGTCCCGGGACTAGCGGGTCCCTACGAGCAGTACTTC
TRBJ2-7	TRBV28	NA	many	13	CASSGPLRHEQYF	TGTGCCAGCAGCGGGCCTCTAAGGCACGAGCAGTACTTC
TRBJ1-4	TRBV7-9	NA	many	15	CASSLGGVVNEKLFF	TGTGCCAGCAGCTTAGGAGGGGTTGTTAATGAAAAACTGTTTTTT
TRBJ1-1	TRBV28	TRBD1	many	18	CASSLFWPQGSVNTEAFF	TGTGCCAGCAGTTTGTTTTGGCCACAGGGGTCGGTGAACACTGAAGCTTTCTTT